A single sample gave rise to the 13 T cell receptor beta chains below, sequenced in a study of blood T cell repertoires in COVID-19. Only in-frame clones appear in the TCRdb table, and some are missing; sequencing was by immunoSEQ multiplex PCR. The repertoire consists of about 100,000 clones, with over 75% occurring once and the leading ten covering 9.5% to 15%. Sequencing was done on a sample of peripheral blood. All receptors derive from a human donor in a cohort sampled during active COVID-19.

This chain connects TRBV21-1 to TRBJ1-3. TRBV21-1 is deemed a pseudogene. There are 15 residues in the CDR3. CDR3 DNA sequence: TGTGCCAGCCGAGGTGGAGCTTTCTCTGGAAACACCATATATTTT. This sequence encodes CASRGGAFSGNTIYF.

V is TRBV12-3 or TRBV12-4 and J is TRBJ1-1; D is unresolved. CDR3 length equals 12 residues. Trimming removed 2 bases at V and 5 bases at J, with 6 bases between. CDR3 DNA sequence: TGTGCCAGCAGTTTATCGGGAACTGAAGCTTTCTTT. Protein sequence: CASSLSGTEAFF.

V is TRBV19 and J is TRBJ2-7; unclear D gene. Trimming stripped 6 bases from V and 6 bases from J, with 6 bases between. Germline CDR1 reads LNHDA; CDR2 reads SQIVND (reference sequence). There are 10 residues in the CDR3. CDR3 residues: CASSTSEQYF. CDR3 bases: TGTGCCAGTAGCACGAGCGAGCAGTACTTC.

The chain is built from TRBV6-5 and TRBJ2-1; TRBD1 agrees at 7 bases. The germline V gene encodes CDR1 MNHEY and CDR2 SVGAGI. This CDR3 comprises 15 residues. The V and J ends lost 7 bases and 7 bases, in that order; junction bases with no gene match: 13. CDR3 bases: TGTGCCAGCAAAACCGGACAGGTTAGGGGGAATGAGCAGTTCTTC. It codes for CASKTGQVRGNEQFF.

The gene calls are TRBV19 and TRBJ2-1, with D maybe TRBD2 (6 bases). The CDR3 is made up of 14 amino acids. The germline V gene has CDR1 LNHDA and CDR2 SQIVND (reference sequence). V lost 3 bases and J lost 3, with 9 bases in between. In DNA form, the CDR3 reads TGTGCCAGTAGTATGGGCGGGGACTACAATGAGCAGTTCTTC. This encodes CASSMGGDYNEQFF.

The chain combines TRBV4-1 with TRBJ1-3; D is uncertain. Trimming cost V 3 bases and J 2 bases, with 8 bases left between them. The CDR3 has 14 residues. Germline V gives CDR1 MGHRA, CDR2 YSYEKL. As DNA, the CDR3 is TGCGCCAGCAGCCAGACACAGACTGGAAACACCATATATTTT. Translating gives CASSQTQTGNTIYF.

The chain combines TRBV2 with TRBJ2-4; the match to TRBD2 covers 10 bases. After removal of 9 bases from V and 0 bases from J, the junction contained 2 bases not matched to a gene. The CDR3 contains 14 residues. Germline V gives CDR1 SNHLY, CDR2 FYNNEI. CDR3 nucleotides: TGTGCCAGTGAGCGGGAGGGAGCCAAAAACATTCAGTACTTC. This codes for CASEREGAKNIQYF.

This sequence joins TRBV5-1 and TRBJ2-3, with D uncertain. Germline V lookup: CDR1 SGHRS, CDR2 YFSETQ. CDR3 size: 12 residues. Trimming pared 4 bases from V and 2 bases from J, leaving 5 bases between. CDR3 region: CASSGPTDTQYF. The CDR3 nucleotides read TGCGCCAGCAGCGGGCCCACAGATACGCAGTATTTT.

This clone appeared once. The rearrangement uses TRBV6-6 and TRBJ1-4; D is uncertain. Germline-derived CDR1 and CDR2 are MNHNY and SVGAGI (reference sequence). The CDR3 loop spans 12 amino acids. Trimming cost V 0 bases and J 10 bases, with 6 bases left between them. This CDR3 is CASSYSTGKLFF. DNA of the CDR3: TGTGCCAGCAGTTACTCGACGGGAAAACTGTTTTTT.

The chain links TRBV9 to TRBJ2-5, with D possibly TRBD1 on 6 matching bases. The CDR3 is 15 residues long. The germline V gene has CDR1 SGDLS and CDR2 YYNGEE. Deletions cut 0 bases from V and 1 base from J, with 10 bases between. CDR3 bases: TGTGCCAGCAGCGTAGCTTGGGGGCGCCAAGAGACCCAGTACTTC. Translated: CASSVAWGRQETQYF.

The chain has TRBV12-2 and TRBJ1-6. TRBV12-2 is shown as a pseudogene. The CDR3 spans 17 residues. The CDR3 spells CASRPAQPSSYNSPLHF. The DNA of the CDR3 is TGTGCAAGTCGCCCTGCCCAGCCTAGCTCCTATAATTCACCCCTCCACTTT.

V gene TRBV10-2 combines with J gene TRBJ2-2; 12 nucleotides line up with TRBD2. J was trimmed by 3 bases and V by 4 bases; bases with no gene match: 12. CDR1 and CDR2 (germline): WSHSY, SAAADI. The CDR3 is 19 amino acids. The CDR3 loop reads CASSGVGLAGSYHTGELFF. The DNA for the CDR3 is TGCGCCAGCAGTGGCGTCGGACTAGCGGGATCATACCACACCGGGGAGCTGTTTTTT.

The CDR3 region is CASSLEGQGASVLTF. The DNA of the CDR3 is TGTGCCAGCAGCTTGGAGGGACAGGGGGCGTCCGTCCTGACTTTC. The chain uses TRBV5-4 and TRBJ2-6, with 12 bases fitting TRBD1. The CDR3 has 15 residues. Trimming took 0 bases from V and 12 from J; bases not matched to a gene: 4. The germline V gene encodes CDR1 SGHNT and CDR2 YYREEE (reference sequence).